These 10 T cell receptor beta chains were all obtained from the same sample, sequenced in a study of chemoradiotherapy in HPV16-positive cancers. Sequencing was performed with immunoSEQ multiplex PCR; in TCRdb, only in-frame clones are kept and a portion is missing. The sample contains 11,000 or so clones, more than 65% of which appear only once. Collection took place from a patient who underwent chemoradiotherapy. These TCRs come from a human donor with HPV-associated anogenital cancer.

This chain joins TRBV6-6 and TRBJ2-7; no definite D call. Trimming left V 2 bases short and J 3 bases short, with 8 bases between. CDR3 length: 13 amino acids. Germline V CDR1 and CDR2: MNHNY, SVGAGI (reference sequence). The DNA of the CDR3 is TGTGCCAGCAGTTACGGGCCGAGCTACGAGCAGTACTTC. This codes for CASSYGPSYEQYF.

This chain connects TRBV19 to TRBJ1-3, with D unresolved. The germline gives CDR1 LNHDA, CDR2 SQIVND (reference sequence). The V end was cut by 3 bases, the J end by 2 bases, with 8 bases between. The CDR3 is 14 residues long. The CDR3 DNA reads as TGTGCCAGTAGTATTGGGGAGGCTGGAAACACCATATATTTT. It translates to CASSIGEAGNTIYF.

This clone was counted once. The CDR3 loop is CASSSSQETQYF. DNA of the CDR3: TGTGCCAGCAGCTCCAGCCAAGAGACCCAGTACTTC. The chain carries TRBV11-2 and TRBJ2-5; the D is unclear. The germline V and J ends were trimmed by 4 bases and 1 base, with 4 bases remaining between them. Germline V gene lookup returns CDR1 SGHAT and CDR2 FQNNGV. CDR3 length: 12 residues.

This clone was seen a handful of times. The chain joins TRBV6-1 to TRBJ2-3; possibly TRBD1 for D (6 bases). Germline V gives CDR1 MNHNS, CDR2 SASEGT. The CDR3 spans 13 residues. Trimming pared 7 bases from V and 4 bases from J, leaving 12 bases between. The CDR3 reads CASKKRGSDTQYF. In DNA, the CDR3 is TGTGCCAGCAAGAAGAGGGGGTCAGATACGCAGTATTTT.

This clone appeared once. The V call is TRBV5-1, the J call TRBJ1-1, with D possibly matching TRBD1 (5 bases). The germline V gene has CDR1 SGHRS and CDR2 YFSETQ. The CDR3 is made up of 16 amino acids. V was clipped by 4 bases and J by 3 bases, with 19 bases between them. The CDR3 DNA reads as TGCGCCAGCAGCCTCAACGGGGACTTGGGACACACTGAAGCTTTCTTT. This encodes CASSLNGDLGHTEAFF.

CDR3 bases: TGTGCCAGCAGCGCTGACCTCTTTGGCGAGCAGTACTTC. Translating it yields CASSADLFGEQYF. The chain recombines TRBV9 with TRBJ2-7; D not resolved. Between the trimmed V and J ends, which lost 3 bases and 6 bases, there was a span of 13 bases. Per germline, CDR1 SGDLS and CDR2 YYNGEE. This CDR3 contains 13 residues.

The V and J genes are TRBV30 and TRBJ1-3, with D tentatively TRBD1 (5 bases). CDR3 length: 14 amino acids. V dropped 5 bases and J dropped 2 bases, with 13 bases sitting between them. Looked up from germline, CDR1 is GTSNPN and CDR2 is SVGIG (reference sequence). The CDR3 DNA follows: TGTGCCTGGGGCTTGGGACTGGCTGGAAACACCATATATTTT. It specifies CAWGLGLAGNTIYF. The full variable domain, its missing parts supplied by reference TRBV30 and TRBJ1-3, is SQTIHQWPATLVQPVGSPLSLECTVEGTSNPNLYWYRQAAGRGLQLLFYSVGIGQISSEVPQNLSASRPQDRQFILSSKKLLLSDSGFYLCAWGLGLAGNTIYFGEGSWLTVV.

In this sample, this clone turned up a few times. The CDR3 DNA is TGTGCCAGCAGGGGCGCCGGGTGGGTAGAGCAGTACTTC. This codes for CASRGAGWVEQYF. The genes are TRBV6-5 and TRBJ2-7; D remains ambiguous. The CDR3 spans 13 residues. V gave up 6 bases and J gave up 7 bases, with 16 bases separating them. Germline V gives CDR1 MNHEY, CDR2 SVGAGI.

This clone was detected a few times. The chain couples TRBV30 to TRBJ2-7, with a possible D match to TRBD2 (5 bases). The CDR3 contains 11 residues. Between the trimmed V and J ends, which lost 1 base and 5 bases, there was a span of 6 bases. Germline V CDR1 and CDR2: GTSNPN, SVGIG (reference sequence). Here the CDR3 reads CAWSGGHEQYF. CDR3 bases: TGTGCCTGGAGTGGAGGGCACGAGCAGTACTTC. The full variable domain, with the rest looked up from reference TRBV30 and TRBJ2-7, is SQTIHQWPATLVQPVGSPLSLECTVEGTSNPNLYWYRQAAGRGLQLLFYSVGIGQISSEVPQNLSASRPQDRQFILSSKKLLLSDSGFYLCAWSGGHEQYFGPGTRLTVT.

The J gene is TRBJ2-5, the V gene TRBV5-1; D gene uncertain. In germline, CDR1 is SGHRS, CDR2 YFSETQ. The CDR3 runs 14 residues. Trimming removed 3 bases from V and 3 bases from J, with 12 bases in between. CDR3 region: CASSSDPQKETQYF. DNA of the CDR3: TGCGCCAGCAGCTCCGACCCACAGAAAGAGACCCAGTACTTC.